Sequencing of this T cell receptor (beta chain) was carried out in a study of regulatory T cells in long-lasting Graves disease. Overall study findings and caveats: Shared public clonotypes totalled 2,741 in persistent patients, compared with 966 in new patients. Few sampled subjects may have lowered accuracy.

This clonotype was recorded at least ten times. Its antigen is not known. Time point denoted: newly diagnosed GD, antithyroid drugs for less than 3 months. From PBMCs, RNA was extracted and then used to make the TCR library. Clinicians diagnosed Graves' disease using American Thyroid Association guidelines. Arm-PCR of CDR3 regions and iRepertoire HTBI primers were the basis on which TCR beta libraries were built. TCRdb ran MiXCR on the multiplex PCR reads and lists one entry per CDR3 protein. Among approximately 300,000 distinct CDR3 sequences listed, approximately 20% were seen once. CDR3 length equals 14 residues. Trimming left V 4 bases short and J 0 bases short, with 9 bases between.

The specimen was peripheral blood mononuclear cells (PBMCs), collected at new diagnosis, from a patient treated with antithyroid drugs. The receptor's source is a female donor with Graves disease. The chain uses TRBV12-3 or TRBV12-4 and TRBJ1-1; possibly TRBD1 for D (5 bases). CDR3: CASSYRIMNTEAFF. The DNA for the CDR3 is TGTGCCAGCAGTTACAGGATCATGAACACTGAAGCTTTCTTT.